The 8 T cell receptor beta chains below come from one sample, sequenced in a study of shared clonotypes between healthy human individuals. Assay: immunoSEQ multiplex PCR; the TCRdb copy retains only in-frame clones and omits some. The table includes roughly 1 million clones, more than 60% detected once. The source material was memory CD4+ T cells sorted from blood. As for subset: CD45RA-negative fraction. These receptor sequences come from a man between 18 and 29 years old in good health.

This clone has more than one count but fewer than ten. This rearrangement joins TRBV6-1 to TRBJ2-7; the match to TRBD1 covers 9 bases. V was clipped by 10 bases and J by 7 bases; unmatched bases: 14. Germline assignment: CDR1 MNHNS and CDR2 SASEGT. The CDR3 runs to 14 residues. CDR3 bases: TGTGCCACCTCAATAGAGACAGGGGGGGGTGAGCAGTACTTC. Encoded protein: CATSIETGGGEQYF.

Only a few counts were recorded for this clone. CDR3 bases: TGTGCCAGCAGCTTAGATCTGGGGGGGGACACAGATACGCAGTATTTT. Translation: CASSLDLGGDTDTQYF. This chain connects TRBV7-9 to TRBJ2-3, with 7 bases matching TRBD2. The CDR3 is 16 amino acids. Unmatched junction bases numbered 6, after V lost 1 base and J lost 2 bases. Germline-derived CDR1 and CDR2 are SEHNR and FQNEAQ (reference sequence).

CDR3 bases: TGCGCCAGCAGCCCAGAAGCAACTAGCGGGAAATCCTACGAGCAGTACTTC. Translating it yields CASSPEATSGKSYEQYF. The chain couples TRBV5-1 to TRBJ2-7; 10 bases agree with TRBD2. The length of the CDR3 is 17 residues. J was trimmed by 1 base and V by 4 bases; bases with no gene match: 11. Per the germline V gene, CDR1 is SGHRS and CDR2 is YFSETQ.

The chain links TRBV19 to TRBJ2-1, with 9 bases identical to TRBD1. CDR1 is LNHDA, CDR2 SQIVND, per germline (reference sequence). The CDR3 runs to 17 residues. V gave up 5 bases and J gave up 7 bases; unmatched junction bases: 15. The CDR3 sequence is CASSPGALDRGGNEQFF. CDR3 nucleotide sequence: TGTGCCAGTAGTCCAGGAGCTTTGGACAGGGGAGGGAATGAGCAGTTCTTC.

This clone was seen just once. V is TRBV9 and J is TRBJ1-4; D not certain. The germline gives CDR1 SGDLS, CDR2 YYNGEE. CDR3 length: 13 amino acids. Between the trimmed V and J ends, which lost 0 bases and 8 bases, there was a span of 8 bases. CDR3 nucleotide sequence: TGTGCCAGCAGCGTAGCACCCGGAGAAAAACTGTTTTTT. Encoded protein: CASSVAPGEKLFF.

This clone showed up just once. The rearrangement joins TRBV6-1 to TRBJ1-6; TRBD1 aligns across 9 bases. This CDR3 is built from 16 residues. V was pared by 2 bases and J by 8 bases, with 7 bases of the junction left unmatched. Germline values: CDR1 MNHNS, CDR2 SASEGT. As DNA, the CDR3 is TGTGCCAGCAGTGAAAATGGGGGGACAGGGTATTCACCCCTCCACTTT. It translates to CASSENGGTGYSPLHF.

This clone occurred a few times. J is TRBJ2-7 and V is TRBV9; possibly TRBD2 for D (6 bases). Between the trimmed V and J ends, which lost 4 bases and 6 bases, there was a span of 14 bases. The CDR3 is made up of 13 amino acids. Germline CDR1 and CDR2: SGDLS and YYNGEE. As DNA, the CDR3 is TGTGCCAGCAGCTCCGGGAGAGCAGCCGAGCAGTACTTC. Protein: CASSSGRAAEQYF.

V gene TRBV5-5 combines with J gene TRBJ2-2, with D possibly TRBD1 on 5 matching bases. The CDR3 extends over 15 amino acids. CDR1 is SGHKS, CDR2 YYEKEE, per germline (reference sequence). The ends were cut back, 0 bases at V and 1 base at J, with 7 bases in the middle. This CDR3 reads CASSLEGENTGELFF. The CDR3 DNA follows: TGTGCCAGCAGCTTGGAAGGGGAGAACACCGGGGAGCTGTTTTTT.